The clone carrying this T cell receptor beta chain was picked up a small number of times. Antigen: not known. The data belong to a study of T cell repertoires in cytomegalovirus infection. At the level of the study: It can be stated that public TCR beta signatures indicated CMV infection as well as a matching HLA type. General study results and limits: The response measured ex vivo was dominated by TCR beta clonotypes (HLA-C-restricted and CMV-specific). Summed public TCR beta family frequency identified CMV carriers bearing the relevant HLA.

The J segment lost 1 base and the V segment lost 5 bases, leaving 7 bases of the junction unmatched. The CDR3 has 15 amino acids. CDR1 and CDR2 from the germline V gene are SEHNR and FQNEAQ (reference sequence). Each CDR3 protein gets one entry after TCRdb re-called the reads with MiXCR. The repertoire consists of some 270,000 distinct CDR3 sequences, with about a sixth occurring once and the leading ten covering more than 45%. This sequence joins TRBV7-9 and TRBJ2-7; 8 nucleotides match TRBD2. This TCR was sampled from a human donor in good health (CMV status not recorded). Some clones in this sample may be carry-over from other donors' samples. The specimen was CD8+ T cells from PBMCs. The DNA for the CDR3 is TGTGCCAGCAGCACCCCGGCGGGGGGATCCTACGAGCAGTACTTC. It codes for CASSTPAGGSYEQYF.